Presented here are 10 T cell receptor beta chains from one specimen sequenced in a study of T-cell memory formation after mild COVID-19. TCRdb processed the 5' RACE reads anew with MiXCR; each CDR3 protein has one entry. Of 400,000 to 500,000 distinct CDR3 sequences listed, roughly 17% were seen once; the top ten hold 20% to 25%. The sample consisted of PBMCs or a T cell subset sorted from them (not recorded which). The receptors come from a man between 18 and 29 years old who had mild COVID-19 (a few samples of this study predate the infection). Cell type and time point are not known.

This clonotype appeared many times. This chain uses TRBV3-1 with TRBJ2-1; D uncertain. From germline, CDR1 is LGHDT and CDR2 YNNKEL (reference sequence). Trimming removed 4 bases from V and 10 bases from J, with 17 bases in between. The CDR3 has 14 amino acids. The CDR3 is CASSLSSLGLEQFF. CDR3 nucleotides: TGTGCCAGCAGCCTAAGCAGCCTAGGGTTAGAGCAGTTCTTC.

This clonotype was seen more than once but under ten times. The chain recombines TRBV7-9 with TRBJ1-2; 9 bases agree with TRBD1. Germline V gene lookup returns CDR1 SEHNR and CDR2 FQNEAQ (reference sequence). Trimming at V came to 8 bases and at J to 3 bases, leaving 1 base not matched to a gene. The CDR3 spans 12 residues. The CDR3, as DNA: TGTGCCAGCCGACAGGGGGACTATGGCTACACCTTC. Protein sequence: CASRQGDYGYTF.

In its sample, this clonotype was seen a few times. This rearrangement joins TRBV27 to TRBJ1-1; TRBD1 matches 8 bases. CDR1 is MNHEY and CDR2 is SMNVEV in the germline V gene (reference sequence). With 5 bases clipped from V and 1 base from J, the junction kept 9 bases outside the gene matches. This CDR3 spans 16 amino acids. The CDR3 DNA reads as TGTGCCAGCAGTATTCTCCGGGACAGGCGGAACACTGAAGCTTTCTTT. Translation: CASSILRDRRNTEAFF.

In its sample, this clonotype was seen a few times. The chain recombines TRBV7-3 with TRBJ2-7, with 15 nucleotides matching TRBD2. Germline CDR1 and CDR2: SGHTA and FQGTGA. The CDR3 has 17 amino acids. The V gene end was trimmed by 5 bases and the J gene end by 6 bases; junction bases not matched to a gene: 11. The DNA for the CDR3 is TGTGCCAGCAGCCCGGGACTAGCGGGGGGTACTGGGCGCGAGCAGTACTTC. This encodes CASSPGLAGGTGREQYF.

V gene TRBV7-9 combines with J gene TRBJ2-6, with TRBD1 matching over 9 bases. Looked up from germline, CDR1 is SEHNR and CDR2 is FQNEAQ (reference sequence). V lost 4 bases, J lost 0 bases, and 7 bases stayed unmatched. The CDR3 consists of 18 residues. CDR3 in amino acids: CASSWPGQGASGANVLTF. In DNA, the CDR3 is TGTGCCAGCAGCTGGCCGGGACAGGGTGCCTCTGGGGCCAACGTCCTGACTTTC. The full variable domain, its missing parts supplied by reference TRBV7-9 and TRBJ2-6, is DTGVSQNPRHKITKRGQNVTFRCDPISEHNRLYWYRQTLGQGPEFLTYFQNEAQLEKSRLLSDRFSAERPKGSFSTLEIQRTEQGDSAMYLCASSWPGQGASGANVLTFGAGSRLTVL.

The table lists this clonotype with a few counts. The chain uses TRBV12-3 or TRBV12-4 and TRBJ1-5, with unresolved D. The CDR3 is 13 residues long. V gave up 6 bases and J gave up 6 bases, with 12 bases separating them. The CDR3, as DNA: TGTGCCAGCAGCTCGGAGGTGGGTCAGCCCCAGCATTTT. Encoded protein: CASSSEVGQPQHF.

Only a few counts were recorded for this clonotype. The chain has TRBV7-3 and TRBJ1-1, with 7 bases identical to TRBD1. With V trimmed by 2 bases and J by 4 bases, 4 bases remained unmatched. In germline, CDR1 is SGHTA, CDR2 FQGTGA. The CDR3 is 14 residues long. In DNA, the CDR3 is TGTGCCAGCAGCTTAGGACAGGTTGGCACTGAAGCTTTCTTT. Protein: CASSLGQVGTEAFF. Together with reference TRBV7-3 and TRBJ1-1, the CDR3 gives the full variable domain: GAGVSQTPSNKVTEKGKYVELRCDPISGHTALYWYRQSLGQGPEFLIYFQGTGAADDSGLPNDRFFAVRPEGSVSTLKIQRTERGDSAVYLCASSLGQVGTEAFFGQGTRLTVV.

V usage is TRBV29-1 and J usage is TRBJ2-5; 7 bases agree with TRBD1. V dropped 5 bases and J dropped 5; count of bases not matched to a gene: 14. The CDR3 sequence is 15 residues long. Germline V lookup: CDR1 SQVTM, CDR2 ANQGSEA. In DNA, the CDR3 is TGCAGCGTTCGTTTTGGGACAGTGAGGATGGAGACCCAGTACTTC. Translation: CSVRFGTVRMETQYF.

The gene calls are TRBV6-5 and TRBJ2-1, with a possible D match to TRBD2 (6 bases). This CDR3 region has 15 residues. Between the trimmed V and J ends, which lost 6 bases and 6 bases, there was a span of 18 bases. Germline V gene lookup returns CDR1 MNHEY and CDR2 SVGAGI. The chain's CDR3 is CASSAGGRVGNEQFF. The CDR3 region has the DNA TGTGCCAGCAGCGCCGGGGGTAGGGTCGGCAATGAGCAGTTCTTC.

Only a few counts were recorded for this clonotype. The V gene is TRBV20-1, the J gene TRBJ1-1; D is undetermined. V was pared by 5 bases and J by 0 bases, with 7 bases between. Germline V lookup: CDR1 DFQATT, CDR2 SNEGSKA (reference sequence). This CDR3 region has 12 residues. The CDR3 DNA is TGCAGTGCTTCTCGGATGAACACTGAAGCTTTCTTT. Protein product: CSASRMNTEAFF.